Below, one T cell receptor beta chain is given with its context. This clone has a handful of counts. Its antigen is currently not known. Base qualities are missing; no much larger clone stands one base away. In the same sample, other DNA sequences code for this CDR3. For the CD8 naive samples, CD45RO-negative cells were positively selected for CCR7, yielding a CD45RA+CCR7+ population from which TemRA cells were excluded. Donors were healthy HIV-negative adults with no recently reported acute infections or vaccinations. Every donor was a Caucasian adult living in Nashville, Tennessee, USA. After blood collection by leukapheresis, PBMCs were isolated using Ficoll-Histopaque density gradient centrifugation and then cryopreserved in the vapor phase of liquid nitrogen. Analytical flow cytometry was used to check the purity and quantity of each magnetically sorted T cell population. Each sorted fraction had its genomic DNA isolated and then quantified by UV absorbance on a Nanodrop 2000c.

Using the deep immunoSEQ assay, TCR CDR3 regions were amplified from genomic DNA by multiplex PCR. Extracted genomic DNA from each cell subset was distributed evenly across all wells of several immunoSEQ 96-well plates, and each plate was treated as a replicate. For sorted subsets, each replicate PCR was loaded with about 0.2 ug genomic DNA, equivalent to 30,000 or so T cell genomes. Purified libraries were measured with a Qubit 3.0 fluorometer, size-checked on a Bioanalyzer 2100, and measured again with the KAPA Library Quantification kit. Every immunoSEQ 96-well plate was sequenced on a dedicated single-read 150-cycle Illumina NextSeq 550 flow cell. Processing in the source paper ran as follows. Because the immunoSEQ output included only junctional sequences and no quality scores, the filtering could not be the same as the filtering used for full-length reads. To assign V/J genes and CDR3, sequences were annotated using PyIR, a Python wrapper for IgBLAST v1.9, with IMGT germline references. Reads were removed for weak V/J assignments (E-value above 1e-6), missing CDR3, stop codons, out-of-frame junctions, or ambiguous translated residues. V3J clonotypes were defined as sequences sharing the same inferred V gene, J gene, and CDR3 amino acid sequence. Percentage overlap between repertoires was calculated by dividing the number of shared unique clonotypes by the size of the smaller repertoire. Three approaches were used to assess repertoire richness: RTK rarefaction, the Chao1 estimator, and Recon v2.1 estimates of unobserved clonotypes. OLGA was used to compute generation probabilities for all TCRbeta clonotypes that the gDNA method yielded from a handful of donors. In TCRdb, the immuneACCESS table is reduced to in-frame sequences with V and J assigned. These tables do not hold every clone; where another copy was compared, an unresolved V gene accounts for under half, and the others remain unexplained. V, J and clone size derive from that table, while D and trimming were established from the DNA sequence. Counted in this sample were around 2,000,000 clones; about 95% of them appeared once. The biggest ten clones account for about 1.1% of the sample.

The data originate from a study of shared clonotypes between healthy human individuals (dated by TCRdb to 2019 to 2021). Regarding the research as a whole: The cohort included a few men and a couple of women between 18 and 49 years of age. Per donor, three plates each were used for CD4 naive and CD4 memory, two for CD8 naive, and one for CD8 memory. Blood TCR repertoires of five healthy adults were deeply sequenced to estimate repertoire size and the extent of clonotype sharing between individuals. Different laboratories and diverse techniques were used to prepare libraries and sequence TCR repertoires, to increase sequencing depth and limit assay-specific biases. Each donor's leukapheresis produced roughly between about 0.8 and 8.9 billion PBMCs.

CDR1 is given as SEHNR and CDR2 as FQNEAQ, both from the germline V gene (reference sequence). The cysteine opens and the phenylalanine closes a CDR3 of 12 amino acids. The retained sequence is limited to the CDR3, 36 bases, with the frame set at the first base. V is pared back by 3 bases and J by 4 bases, with 4 bases lying between the germline termini. The research as a whole found: Estimated clonotype richness was generally larger for naive than for memory subsets. Sampling was restricted to blood, and TCR repertoires in tissues likely differ from the TCR repertoires found in blood. Across a few donors, around 5% of naive CD4, roughly 3.8% of naive CD8, about 2% of memory CD4, and under 0.45% of memory CD8 clonotypes were shared. Compared with non-shared clonotypes, clonotypes shared by all four sorted-subset donors had higher generation probabilities. Because the study included only a small number of donors, the genetic and exposure-history diversity represented was limited. Even with the large sequencing depth, rarefaction of the sorted-subset datasets indicated that sequencing was incomplete. Based on pairwise subsampling, the degree of clonotype sharing among donors was expected to be affected by sequencing depth.

Sequenced material: naive CD8+ T cells sorted from blood. The cell subset or site label of this sample denotes: CD45RA+CCR7+. The TCR originated in a young man in good health. The rearranged chain carries TRBV7-9 and TRBJ1-5, with the D segment identity uncertain. The DNA sequence follows: TGTGCCAGCAGCTTGGGTAATCAGCCCCAGCATTTT. The resulting protein is CASSLGNQPQHF. With all but the CDR3 taken from the reference TRBV7-9 and TRBJ1-5 genes, the full variable domain is: DTGVSQNPRHKITKRGQNVTFRCDPISEHNRLYWYRQTLGQGPEFLTYFQNEAQLEKSRLLSDRFSAERPKGSFSTLEIQRTEQGDSAMYLCASSLGNQPQHFGDGTRLSIL.